What follows is one TCR beta chain and its context. The antigen remains unidentified. TCRdb's table, derived via immunoSEQ multiplex PCR, lists solely in-frame clones and lacks some. This table has about 120,000 clones, approximately 92% appearing once. CDR1 KGHSH and CDR2 LQKENI come from the germline V gene. V shed 3 bases and J shed 5 bases, with 4 bases lying between them. The CDR3 contains 11 residues. This entry is derived from a study of siplizumab effects on memory and regulatory T cells. Study-wide points: Relative to controls at about 28%, mappable alloreactive CD4+ clones exhibited a mean Treg-derived proportion of less than 70% with siplizumab. Naive T cell populations appeared to exhibit greater diversity than memory cells and appeared to be major alloresponse contributors. Alloreactive sequences tracing back to unstimulated CD4+ memory cells were significantly reduced by siplizumab.

This chain uses TRBV18 with TRBJ2-5; D remains unclear. This receptor was taken from a human donor in good health. Sequencing was done on a sample of non-Treg CD4+ T cells sorted from blood. The CDR3: CASSPYETQYF. The CDR3 nucleotides are TGTGCCAGCTCACCCTACGAGACCCAGTACTTC.